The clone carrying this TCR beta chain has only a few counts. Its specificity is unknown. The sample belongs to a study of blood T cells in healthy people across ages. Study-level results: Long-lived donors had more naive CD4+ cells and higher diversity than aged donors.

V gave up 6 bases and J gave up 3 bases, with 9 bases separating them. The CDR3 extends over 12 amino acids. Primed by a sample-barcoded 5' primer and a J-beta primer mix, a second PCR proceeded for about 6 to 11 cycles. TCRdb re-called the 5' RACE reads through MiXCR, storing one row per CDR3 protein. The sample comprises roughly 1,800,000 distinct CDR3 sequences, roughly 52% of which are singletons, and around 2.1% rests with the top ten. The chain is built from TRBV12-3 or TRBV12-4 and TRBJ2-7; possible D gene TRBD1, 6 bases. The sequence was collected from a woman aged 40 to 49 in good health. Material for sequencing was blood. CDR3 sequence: CASRYRDYEQYF. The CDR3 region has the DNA TGTGCCAGCAGGTACAGGGACTACGAGCAGTACTTC.